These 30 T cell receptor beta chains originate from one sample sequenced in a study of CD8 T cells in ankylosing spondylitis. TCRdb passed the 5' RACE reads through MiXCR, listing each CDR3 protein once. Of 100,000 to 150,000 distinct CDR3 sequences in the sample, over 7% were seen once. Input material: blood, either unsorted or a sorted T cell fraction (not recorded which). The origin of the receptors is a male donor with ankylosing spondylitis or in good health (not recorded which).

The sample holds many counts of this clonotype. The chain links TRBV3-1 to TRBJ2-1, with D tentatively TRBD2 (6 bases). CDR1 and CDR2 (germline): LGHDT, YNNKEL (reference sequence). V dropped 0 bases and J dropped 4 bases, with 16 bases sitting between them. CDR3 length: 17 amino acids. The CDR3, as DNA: TGTGCCAGCAGCCAAGATATGGCGGGAACACCTTACAATGAGCAGTTCTTC. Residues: CASSQDMAGTPYNEQFF.

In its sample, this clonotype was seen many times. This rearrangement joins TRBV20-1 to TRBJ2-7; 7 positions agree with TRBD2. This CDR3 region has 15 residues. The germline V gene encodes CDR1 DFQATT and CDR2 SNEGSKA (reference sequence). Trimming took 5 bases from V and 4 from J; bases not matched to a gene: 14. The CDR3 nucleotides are TGCAGTGCTGGGGGGGGAGACTCCCAGATATACGAGCAGTACTTC. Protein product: CSAGGGDSQIYEQYF.

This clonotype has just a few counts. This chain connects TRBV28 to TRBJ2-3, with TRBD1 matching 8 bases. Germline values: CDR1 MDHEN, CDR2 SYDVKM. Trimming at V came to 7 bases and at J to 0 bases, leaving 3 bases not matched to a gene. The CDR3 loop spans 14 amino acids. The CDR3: CASKNRGSTDTQYF. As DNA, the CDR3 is TGTGCCAGCAAAAACAGGGGGAGCACAGATACGCAGTATTTT.

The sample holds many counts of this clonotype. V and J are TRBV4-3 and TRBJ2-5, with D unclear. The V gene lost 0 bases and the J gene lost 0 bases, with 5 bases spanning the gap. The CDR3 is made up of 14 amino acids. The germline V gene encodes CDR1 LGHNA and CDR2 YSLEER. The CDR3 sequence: CASSQDTNQETQYF. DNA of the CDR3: TGCGCCAGCAGCCAAGATACCAACCAAGAGACCCAGTACTTC.

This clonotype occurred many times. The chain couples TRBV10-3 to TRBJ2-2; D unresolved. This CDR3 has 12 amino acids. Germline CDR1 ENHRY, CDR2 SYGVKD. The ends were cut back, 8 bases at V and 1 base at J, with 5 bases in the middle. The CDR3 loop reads CAILGNTGELFF. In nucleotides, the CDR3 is TGTGCCATCCTAGGGAACACCGGGGAGCTGTTTTTT.

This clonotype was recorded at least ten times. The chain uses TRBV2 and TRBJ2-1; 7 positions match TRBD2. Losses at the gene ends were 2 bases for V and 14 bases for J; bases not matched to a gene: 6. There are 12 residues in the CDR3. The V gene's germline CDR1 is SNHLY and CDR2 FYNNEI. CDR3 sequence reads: CASSENGRWKFF. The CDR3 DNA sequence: TGTGCCAGCAGTGAAAACGGGAGGTGGAAGTTCTTC.

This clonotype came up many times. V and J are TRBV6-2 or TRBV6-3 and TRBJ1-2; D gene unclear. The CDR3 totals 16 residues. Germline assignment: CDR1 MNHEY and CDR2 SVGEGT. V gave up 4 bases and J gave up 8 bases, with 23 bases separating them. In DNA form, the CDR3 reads TGTGCCAGCAGTTTTCCCGACGGGATCCGTAGCTGGGGCTACACCTTC. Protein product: CASSFPDGIRSWGYTF.

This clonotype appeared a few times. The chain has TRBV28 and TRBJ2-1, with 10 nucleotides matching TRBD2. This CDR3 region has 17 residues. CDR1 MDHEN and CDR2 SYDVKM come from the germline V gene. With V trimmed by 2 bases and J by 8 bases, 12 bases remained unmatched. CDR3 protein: CASSLAASGSKWDEQFF. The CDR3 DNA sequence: TGTGCCAGCAGTTTAGCAGCTAGCGGGAGTAAATGGGATGAGCAGTTCTTC.

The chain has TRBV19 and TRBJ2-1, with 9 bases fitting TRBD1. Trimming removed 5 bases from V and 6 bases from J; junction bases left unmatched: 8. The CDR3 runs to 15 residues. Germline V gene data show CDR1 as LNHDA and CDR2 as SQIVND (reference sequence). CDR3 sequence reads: CASSRGTGLPNEQFF. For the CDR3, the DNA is TGTGCCAGTAGTCGCGGGACAGGGCTTCCCAATGAGCAGTTCTTC.

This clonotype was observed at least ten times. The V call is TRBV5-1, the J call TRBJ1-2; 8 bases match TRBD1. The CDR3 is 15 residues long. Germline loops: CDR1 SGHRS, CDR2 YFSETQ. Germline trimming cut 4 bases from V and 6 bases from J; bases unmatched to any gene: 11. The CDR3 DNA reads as TGCGCCAGCAGCATAGCAGGGGGCGCGGGACATGGCTACACCTTC. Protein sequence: CASSIAGGAGHGYTF.

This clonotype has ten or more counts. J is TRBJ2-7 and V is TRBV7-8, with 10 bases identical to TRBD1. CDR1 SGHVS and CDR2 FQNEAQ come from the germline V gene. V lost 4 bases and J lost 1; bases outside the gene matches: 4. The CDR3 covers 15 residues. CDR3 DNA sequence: TGTGCCAGCAGCTCCCGGACAGGGGGTTCCTACGAGCAGTACTTC. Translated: CASSSRTGGSYEQYF.

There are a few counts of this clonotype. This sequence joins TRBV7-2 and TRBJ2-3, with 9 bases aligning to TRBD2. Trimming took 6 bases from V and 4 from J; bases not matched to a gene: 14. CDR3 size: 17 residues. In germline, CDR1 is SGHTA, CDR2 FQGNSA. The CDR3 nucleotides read TGTGCCAGCAGGAAAGGTTTGCGGGAGGGCTCTGCAGATACGCAGTATTTT. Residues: CASRKGLREGSADTQYF.

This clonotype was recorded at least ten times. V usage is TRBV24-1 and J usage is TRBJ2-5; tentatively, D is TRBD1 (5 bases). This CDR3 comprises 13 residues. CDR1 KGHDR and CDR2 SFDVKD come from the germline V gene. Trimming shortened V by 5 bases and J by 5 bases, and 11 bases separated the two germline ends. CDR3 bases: TGTGCCACCAGTGGACAGACTCTTGAGACCCAGTACTTC. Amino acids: CATSGQTLETQYF.

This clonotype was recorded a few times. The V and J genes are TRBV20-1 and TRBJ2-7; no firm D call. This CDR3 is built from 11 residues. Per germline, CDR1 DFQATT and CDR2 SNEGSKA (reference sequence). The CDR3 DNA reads TGCAGAACTCAGAGCTCCTACGAGCAGTACTTC. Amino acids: CRTQSSYEQYF.

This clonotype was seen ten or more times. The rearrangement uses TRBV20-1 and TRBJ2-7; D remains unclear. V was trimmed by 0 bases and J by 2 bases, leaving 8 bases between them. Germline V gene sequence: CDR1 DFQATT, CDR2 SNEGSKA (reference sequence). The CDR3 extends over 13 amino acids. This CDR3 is CSARDAGTYEQYF. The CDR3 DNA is TGCAGTGCTAGAGACGCCGGTACCTACGAGCAGTACTTC.

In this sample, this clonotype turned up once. DNA for the CDR3: TGTGCCAGCAGTGACCGGGGCAGAGGGTCGGATGAGCAGTTCTTC. It specifies CASSDRGRGSDEQFF. This chain connects TRBV6-4 to TRBJ2-1; D could derive from TRBD1 or TRBD2 (5 bases each). Germline CDR1 reads MRHNA; CDR2 reads SNTAGT. The length of the CDR3 is 15 residues. Trimming shortened V by 2 bases and J by 8 bases, and 16 bases separated the two germline ends.

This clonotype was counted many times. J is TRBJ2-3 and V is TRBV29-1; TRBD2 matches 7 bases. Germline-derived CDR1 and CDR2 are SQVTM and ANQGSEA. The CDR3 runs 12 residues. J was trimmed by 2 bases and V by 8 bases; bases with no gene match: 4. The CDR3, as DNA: TGCAGCTGGACTAGTAACACAGATACGCAGTATTTT. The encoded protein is CSWTSNTDTQYF.

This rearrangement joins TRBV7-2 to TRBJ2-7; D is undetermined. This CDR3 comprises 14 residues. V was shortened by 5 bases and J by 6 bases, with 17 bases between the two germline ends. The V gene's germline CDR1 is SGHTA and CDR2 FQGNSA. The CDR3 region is CASSADGILREQYF. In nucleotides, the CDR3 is TGTGCCAGCAGCGCGGATGGGATTCTCCGCGAGCAGTACTTC.

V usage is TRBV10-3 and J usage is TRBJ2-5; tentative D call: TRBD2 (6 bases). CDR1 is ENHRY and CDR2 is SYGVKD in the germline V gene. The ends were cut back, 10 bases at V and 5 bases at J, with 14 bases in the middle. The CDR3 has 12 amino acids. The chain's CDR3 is CATRGFGETQYF. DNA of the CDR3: TGTGCCACCCGGGGGTTCGGCGAGACCCAGTACTTC.

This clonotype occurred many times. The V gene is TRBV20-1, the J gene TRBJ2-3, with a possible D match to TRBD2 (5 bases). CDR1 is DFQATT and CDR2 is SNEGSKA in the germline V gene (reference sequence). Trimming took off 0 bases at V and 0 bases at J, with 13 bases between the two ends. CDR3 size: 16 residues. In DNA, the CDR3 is TGCAGTGCTAGAGATTTGGACTCGACTAGCACAGATACGCAGTATTTT. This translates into CSARDLDSTSTDTQYF.

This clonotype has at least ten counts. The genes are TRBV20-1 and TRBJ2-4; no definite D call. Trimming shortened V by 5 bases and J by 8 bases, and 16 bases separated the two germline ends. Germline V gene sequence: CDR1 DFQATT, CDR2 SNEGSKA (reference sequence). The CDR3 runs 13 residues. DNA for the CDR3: TGCAGTGCTTCCGCTCCTGTCGGTGACATTCAGTACTTC. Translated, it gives CSASAPVGDIQYF.

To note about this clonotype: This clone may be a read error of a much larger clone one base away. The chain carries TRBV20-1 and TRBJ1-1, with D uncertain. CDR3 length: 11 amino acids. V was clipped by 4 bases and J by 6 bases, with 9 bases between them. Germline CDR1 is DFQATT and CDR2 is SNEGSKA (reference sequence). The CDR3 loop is CSAIQAAEAFF. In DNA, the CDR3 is TGCAGTGCTATCCAGGCAGCTGAAGCTTTCTTT.

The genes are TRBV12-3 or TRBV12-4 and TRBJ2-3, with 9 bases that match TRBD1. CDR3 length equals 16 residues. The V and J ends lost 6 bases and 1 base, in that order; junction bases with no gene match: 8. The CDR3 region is CASRTTGGIGTDTQYF. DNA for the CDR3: TGTGCCAGCAGAACGACAGGGGGAATTGGCACAGATACGCAGTATTTT.

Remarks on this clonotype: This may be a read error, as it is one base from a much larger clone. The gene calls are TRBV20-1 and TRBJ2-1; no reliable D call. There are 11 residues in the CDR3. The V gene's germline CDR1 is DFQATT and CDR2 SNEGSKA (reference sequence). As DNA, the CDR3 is TGCAGTCCTAGGAAGGTAAATGAGCAGTTCTTC. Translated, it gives CSPRKVNEQFF.

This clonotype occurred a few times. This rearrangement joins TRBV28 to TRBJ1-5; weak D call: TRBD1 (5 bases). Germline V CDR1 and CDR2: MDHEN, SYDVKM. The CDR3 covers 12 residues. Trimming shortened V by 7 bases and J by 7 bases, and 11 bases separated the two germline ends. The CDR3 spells CASKFRDQPQHF. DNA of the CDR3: TGTGCCAGCAAGTTCAGGGACCAGCCCCAGCATTTT.

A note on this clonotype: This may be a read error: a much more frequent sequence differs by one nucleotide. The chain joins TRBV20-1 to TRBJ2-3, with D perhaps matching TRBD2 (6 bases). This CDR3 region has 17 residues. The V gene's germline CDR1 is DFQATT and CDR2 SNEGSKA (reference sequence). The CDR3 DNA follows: TGCTGTGCTAGAGACCAGGGCGGGGCCAGCCGTCGCGATACGCAGTATTTT. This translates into CCARDQGGASRRDTQYF.

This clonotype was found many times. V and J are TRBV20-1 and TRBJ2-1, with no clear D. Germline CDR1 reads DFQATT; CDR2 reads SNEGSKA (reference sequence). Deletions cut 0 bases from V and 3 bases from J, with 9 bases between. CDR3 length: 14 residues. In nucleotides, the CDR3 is TGCAGTGCTAGAGATTTTGTGCTCTACAATGAGCAGTTCTTC. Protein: CSARDFVLYNEQFF.

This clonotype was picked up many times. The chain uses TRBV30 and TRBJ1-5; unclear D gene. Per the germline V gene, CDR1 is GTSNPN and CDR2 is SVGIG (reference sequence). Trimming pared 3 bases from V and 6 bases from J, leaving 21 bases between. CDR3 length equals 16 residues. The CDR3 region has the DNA TGTGCCTGGAGCGGAGACGGGGTAACTCTCTCTCAGCCCCAGCATTTT. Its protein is CAWSGDGVTLSQPQHF.

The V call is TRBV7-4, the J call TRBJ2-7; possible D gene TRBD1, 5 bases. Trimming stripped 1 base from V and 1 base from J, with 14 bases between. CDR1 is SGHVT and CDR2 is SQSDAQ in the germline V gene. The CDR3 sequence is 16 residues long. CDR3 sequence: CASSLEGSGISYEQYF. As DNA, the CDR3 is TGTGCCAGCAGCTTAGAGGGGTCAGGGATTTCCTACGAGCAGTACTTC.

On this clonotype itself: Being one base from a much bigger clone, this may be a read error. The CDR3 DNA reads TGTGCCAGCATGTTAAACACTGAATCTTTCTTT. Protein sequence: CASMLNTESFF. The chain combines TRBV6-5 with TRBJ1-1; D unclear. The CDR3 spans 11 residues. From germline, CDR1 is MNHEY and CDR2 SVGAGI.